This T cell receptor beta chain was captured by sequencing in a study of type 1 regulatory T cells. Findings and limits, study-wide: Tr1 cells had a more restricted TCR repertoire than non-Tr1 cells.

Trimming took 6 bases from V and 1 from J, leaving 0 bases between them. This CDR3 contains 11 residues. TCRdb reanalysed the reads using MiXCR and keeps one entry per CDR3 protein. The table records fewer than 75,000 distinct CDR3 sequences, roughly 50% of them present only once. Points on this clonotype: Its antigen is unidentified.

This receptor was obtained from a human donor in good health. The V gene is TRBV12-3 or TRBV12-4, the J gene TRBJ2-2; no definite D call. The sequenced sample was cultured non-Tr1 T cells, either the whole culture or a sorted T cell fraction (not recorded which). The CDR3 reads CASRNTGELFF. CDR3 sequence (DNA): TGTGCCAGCAGGAACACCGGGGAGCTGTTTTTT.